This entry concerns a single TCR beta chain. What it binds is unknown. The PCR contained 60 Vbeta and 13 Jbeta primers. TCRdb's table, derived via immunoSEQ multiplex PCR, lists solely in-frame clones and lacks some. The data hold approximately 190,000 clones, with roughly 80% observed a single time. These donors counted as nominally healthy when sampled, but unrecorded immune exposures were likely. This specimen belongs to a study of cytomegalovirus exposure and HLA in healthy donors. Study-wide results and caveats: Prior analysis indicated that the majority of TCR beta V segments exhibited productivity approximately 90% or approximately 30% of the time.

Germline values: CDR1 SGHAT, CDR2 FQNNGV. The CDR3 totals 17 residues. The ends were cut back, 5 bases at V and 4 bases at J, with 20 bases in the middle. The specimen was PBMCs. The V gene is TRBV11-2, the J gene TRBJ2-2, with D possibly matching TRBD2 (7 bases). This sequence was found in a man between 50 and 59 years old in good health and CMV-seronegative. The CDR3 reads CASSLHVGGPPTGELFF. CDR3 coding DNA: TGTGCCAGCAGCCTCCACGTGGGGGGGCCCCCCACCGGGGAGCTGTTTTTT.